Included here is one T cell receptor beta chain sequence, with context. Trimming pared 0 bases from V and 10 bases from J, leaving 25 bases between. This CDR3 region has 17 residues. Germline CDR1 SGDLS, CDR2 YYNGEE. Profiling relied on immunoSEQ multiplex PCR, and the TCRdb table lists in-frame clones only, not all of them. The profile shows fewer than 300,000 clones, about 89% of them singletons. This sample was included in a study of blood T cell repertoires in COVID-19. This clonotype was sampled from a man in his forties who had recovered from COVID-19. The J gene is TRBJ1-2, the V gene TRBV9; D unclear. The sequenced material came from peripheral blood. CDR3 nucleotides: TGTGCCAGCAGCGTAGTACGCTGGGTAGCGCATGGTGATGACTACACCTTC. Encoded protein: CASSVVRWVAHGDDYTF.